This paragraph covers one T cell receptor (beta chain) sequence. This record comes from a study of blood T cell repertoires in COVID-19. The participants were between about 18 and 90 years old and came from about two dozen US areas. Cohort assignment relied on participant-reported clinical history. Using immunoSEQ multiplex PCR, the repertoire was profiled, and TCRdb retains in-frame clones only, with some absent. The sample has a few hundred thousand clones, around 85% seen once. The germline V gene encodes CDR1 LGHNA and CDR2 YNFKEQ. The CDR3 totals 13 residues. Trimming cost V 6 bases and J 6 bases, with 12 bases left between them.

The sequence came from a man aged 40-50 years who had recovered from COVID-19. This chain joins TRBV4-2 and TRBJ2-1, with TRBD1 as a possible D gene (6 bases). Sample: PBMCs or T cells enriched from blood (not recorded which). DNA for the CDR3: TGTGCCAGCAGAGAACAGGGCCCCAATGAGCAGTTCTTC. Translating gives CASREQGPNEQFF.